Following are 14 T cell receptor beta chains from one sample sequenced in a study of T cells in Graves' hyperthyroidism and ophthalmopathy. What was amplified from RNA transcripts were TCR beta CDR3 regions. With the HTBI primer set, the TCR CDR3 went through a first round of RT-PCR. TCRdb re-analysed the multiplex PCR reads in MiXCR, keeping a single row per CDR3 protein. Of about 380,000 distinct CDR3 sequences listed, roughly 13% are singletons. Sequenced sample: blood. These receptor sequences come from a man aged 30 to 45 with Graves' hyperthyroidism that later progressed to Graves' ophthalmopathy.

Many counts were recorded for this clonotype. This chain links TRBV7-2 with TRBJ1-1; D gene ambiguous. This CDR3 region has 14 residues. The germline V and J ends were trimmed by 5 bases and 0 bases, with 10 bases remaining between them. Germline values: CDR1 SGHTA, CDR2 FQGNSA. In DNA form, the CDR3 reads TGTGCCAGCAGCCATGTATTGGTGAACACTGAAGCTTTCTTT. Its translation: CASSHVLVNTEAFF.

This clonotype was detected many times. This chain links TRBV5-5 with TRBJ1-1; no clear D. Per germline, CDR1 SGHKS and CDR2 YYEKEE (reference sequence). The CDR3 loop spans 13 amino acids. The V gene lost 0 bases and the J gene lost 1 base, with 4 bases spanning the gap. The DNA of the CDR3 is TGTGCCAGCAGCTTGGATGAGAACACTGAAGCTTTCTTT. Amino acids: CASSLDENTEAFF.

The table lists this clonotype with a count of one. With a much larger clone just one base away, this may be a read error. The chain combines TRBV6-1 with TRBJ1-5, with D maybe TRBD1 (6 bases). The V and J ends lost 0 bases and 2 bases respectively, with 11 bases between them. The CDR3 runs 16 residues. Germline CDR1 MNHNS, CDR2 SASEGT. In DNA, the CDR3 is TGTGCCAGCAGTGAAGCGCGGGGGGGGCGCAATCAGCCCCAGCATTTT. The encoded protein is CASSEARGGRNQPQHF.

This clonotype was counted at least ten times. The chain uses TRBV28 and TRBJ1-1; tentative D call: TRBD1 (5 bases). The CDR3 runs to 15 residues. The germline CDR1 and CDR2 sequences are MDHEN and SYDVKM. Trimming shortened V by 5 bases and J by 3 bases, and 16 bases separated the two germline ends. Written as DNA, the CDR3 is TGTGCCAGCAGTGAGGACAACCTGTTGGACACTGAAGCTTTCTTT. Translation: CASSEDNLLDTEAFF.

This clonotype was recorded at least ten times. The CDR3 here is CASSFSEVVYGYTF. Written as DNA, the CDR3 is TGTGCCAGCAGTTTCTCAGAGGTGGTGTACGGCTACACCTTC. J is TRBJ1-2 and V is TRBV12-3 or TRBV12-4; D unclear. This CDR3 has 14 amino acids. The germline V and J ends were trimmed by 3 bases and 8 bases, with 16 bases remaining between them.

This clonotype was seen repeatedly, ten times or more. This chain joins TRBV5-1 and TRBJ1-2; D may be TRBD1 (5 bases). CDR3 length: 15 residues. The germline V gene encodes CDR1 SGHRS and CDR2 YFSETQ. Trimming took 0 bases from V and 8 from J, leaving 17 bases between them. The CDR3 loop reads CASSLGGESRYGYTF. CDR3 nucleotide sequence: TGCGCCAGCAGCTTGGGGGGGGAATCTAGATACGGCTACACCTTC.

This clonotype was seen more than once but under ten times. This sequence joins TRBV5-1 and TRBJ2-7; D may be TRBD2 (5 bases). Germline V gene lookup returns CDR1 SGHRS and CDR2 YFSETQ. The CDR3 has 15 amino acids. The V end was cut by 4 bases, the J end by 1 base, with 15 bases between. In DNA, the CDR3 is TGCGCCAGCAGCCCGGGGATAGTCCTTTCCTACGAGCAGTACTTC. This codes for CASSPGIVLSYEQYF.

This chain links TRBV5-1 with TRBJ1-6; 10 bases are shared with TRBD1. This CDR3 region has 15 residues. The germline V gene encodes CDR1 SGHRS and CDR2 YFSETQ. J gave up 9 bases and V 2 bases, and 5 bases lay outside the gene matches. CDR3 residues: CASSFQGQGISPLHF. CDR3 in DNA: TGCGCCAGCAGCTTCCAGGGACAGGGGATTTCACCCCTCCACTTT. Based on the CDR3 plus reference TRBV5-1 and TRBJ1-6, the full variable domain is KAGVTQTPRYLIKTRGQQVTLSCSPISGHRSVSWYQQTPGQGLQFLFEYFSETQRNKGNFPGRFSGRQFSNSRSEMNVSTLELGDSALYLCASSFQGQGISPLHFGNGTRLTVT.

This clonotype was found a few times. The chain uses TRBV29-1 and TRBJ1-2, with D perhaps TRBD1 (5 bases). This CDR3 is built from 13 residues. V was cut by 3 bases and J by 3 bases, with 11 bases left in between. The germline CDR1 and CDR2 sequences are SQVTM and ANQGSEA. The CDR3 sequence is CSVEGGTDYGYTF. The CDR3 nucleotides are TGCAGCGTTGAGGGGGGAACAGACTATGGCTACACCTTC.

This clonotype was detected ten times or more. The rearrangement uses TRBV7-9 and TRBJ2-2, with 7 bases aligning to TRBD1. V dropped 0 bases and J dropped 5; count of bases not matched to a gene: 6. Per the germline V gene, CDR1 is SEHNR and CDR2 is FQNEAQ (reference sequence). The CDR3 length is 16 residues. CDR3 nucleotides: TGTGCCAGCAGCTTAGCGAGGGGGCCTTGGACCGGGGAGCTGTTTTTT. Translated: CASSLARGPWTGELFF.

This clonotype was detected many times. This rearrangement joins TRBV10-3 to TRBJ2-1; no definite D call. Germline CDR1 and CDR2: ENHRY and SYGVKD. V lost 3 bases and J 7 bases, leaving 13 bases between the germline ends. The CDR3 runs 14 residues. The CDR3 loop reads CAISEVVSRNEQFF. In DNA form, the CDR3 reads TGTGCCATCAGTGAAGTCGTTTCGAGGAATGAGCAGTTCTTC.

This clonotype was counted at least ten times. The rearrangement links TRBV5-1 to TRBJ1-4, with D perhaps TRBD1 (5 bases). This CDR3 has 14 residues. V was trimmed by 2 bases and J by 6 bases, leaving 11 bases between them. Germline CDR1 SGHRS, CDR2 YFSETQ. CDR3 amino acids: CASSFSGVDEKLFF. The CDR3 nucleotides are TGCGCCAGCAGCTTCTCGGGGGTTGATGAAAAACTGTTTTTT.

The gene calls are TRBV13 and TRBJ1-1; D uncertain. Germline V CDR1 and CDR2: PRHDT, FYEKMQ (reference sequence). The CDR3 contains 11 residues. Trimming removed 5 bases at V and 6 bases at J, with 7 bases between. The DNA for the CDR3 is TGTGCCAGCAGCGCATCCTCTGAAGCTTTCTTT. Amino acid sequence: CASSASSEAFF.

This clonotype was observed a handful of times. The CDR3 is CASSRTGHNQPQHF. CDR3 in DNA: TGTGCCAGCAGCCGGACAGGGCACAATCAGCCCCAGCATTTT. The V and J genes are TRBV5-6 and TRBJ1-5, with TRBD1 identical over 8 bases. Trimming took 4 bases from V and 3 from J; bases not matched to a gene: 3. The CDR3 length is 14 residues. Per the germline V gene, CDR1 is SGHDT and CDR2 is YYEEEE.